A single count supports the clone carrying this TCR beta chain. This specimen belongs to a study of long-term antiretroviral therapy in people with HIV. The libraries were made with immunoSEQ v3.0 at survey level. The table came from immunoSEQ multiplex PCR; TCRdb's copy has only in-frame clones and leaves some out. Altogether under 30,000 clones are present, almost 85% being singletons, with the ten largest covering under 7%. The germline V and J ends were trimmed by 5 bases and 8 bases, with 9 bases remaining between them. Germline lookup yields CDR1 SNHLY and CDR2 FYNNEI. This CDR3 contains 11 residues.

V is TRBV2 and J is TRBJ1-1, with D unresolved. Material: unsorted PBMCs, obtained 1.1 years before starting antiretroviral therapy. The sequence came from a young woman with HIV. The CDR3 loop reads CASSYNREAFF. The CDR3 coding sequence is TGTGCCAGCAGTTATAACAGAGAAGCTTTCTTT.